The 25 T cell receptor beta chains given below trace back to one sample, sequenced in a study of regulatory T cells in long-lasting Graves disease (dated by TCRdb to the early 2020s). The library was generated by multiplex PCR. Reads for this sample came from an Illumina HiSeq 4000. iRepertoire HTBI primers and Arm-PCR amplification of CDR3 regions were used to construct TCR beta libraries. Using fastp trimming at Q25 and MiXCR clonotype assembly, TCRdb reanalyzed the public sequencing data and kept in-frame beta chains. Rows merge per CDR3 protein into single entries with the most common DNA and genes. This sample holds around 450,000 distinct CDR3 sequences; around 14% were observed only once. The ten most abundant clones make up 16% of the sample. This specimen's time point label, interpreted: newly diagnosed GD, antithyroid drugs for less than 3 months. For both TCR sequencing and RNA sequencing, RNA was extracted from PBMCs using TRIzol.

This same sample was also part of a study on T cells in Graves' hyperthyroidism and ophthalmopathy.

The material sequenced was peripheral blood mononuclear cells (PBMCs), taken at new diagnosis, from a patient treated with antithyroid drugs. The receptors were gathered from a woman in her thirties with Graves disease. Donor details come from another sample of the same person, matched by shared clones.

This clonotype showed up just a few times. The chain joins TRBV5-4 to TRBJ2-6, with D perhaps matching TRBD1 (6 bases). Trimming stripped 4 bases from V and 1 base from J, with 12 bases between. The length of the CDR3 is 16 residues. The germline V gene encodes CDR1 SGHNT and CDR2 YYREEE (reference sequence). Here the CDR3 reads CASSPMTGSGANVLTF. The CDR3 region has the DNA TGTGCCAGCAGCCCTATGACAGGTTCTGGGGCCAACGTCCTGACTTTC.

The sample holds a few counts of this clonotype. CDR3: CASSIGGGPEDGYTF. For the CDR3, the DNA is TGTGCCAGTAGTATAGGGGGGGGGCCGGAAGATGGCTACACCTTC. The V call is TRBV19, the J call TRBJ1-2; TRBD1 might be the D (6 bases). Germline V gene sequence: CDR1 LNHDA, CDR2 SQIVND (reference sequence). Trimming pared 1 base from V and 6 bases from J, leaving 15 bases between. The CDR3 has 15 residues.

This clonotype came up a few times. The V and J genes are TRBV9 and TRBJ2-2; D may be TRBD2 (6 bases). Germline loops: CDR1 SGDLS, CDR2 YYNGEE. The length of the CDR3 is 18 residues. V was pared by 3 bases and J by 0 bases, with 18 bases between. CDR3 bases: TGTGCCAGCAGCGACCCCCGGTTCGGGGGAGCGAACACCGGGGAGCTGTTTTTT. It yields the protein CASSDPRFGGANTGELFF.

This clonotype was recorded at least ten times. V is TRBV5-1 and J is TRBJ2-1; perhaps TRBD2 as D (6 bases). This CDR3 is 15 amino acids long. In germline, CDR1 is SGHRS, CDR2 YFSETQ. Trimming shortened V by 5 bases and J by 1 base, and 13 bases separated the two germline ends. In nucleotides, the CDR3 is TGCGCCAGCAGGAAAGGCGGGGATTCCTACAATGAGCAGTTCTTC. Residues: CASRKGGDSYNEQFF.

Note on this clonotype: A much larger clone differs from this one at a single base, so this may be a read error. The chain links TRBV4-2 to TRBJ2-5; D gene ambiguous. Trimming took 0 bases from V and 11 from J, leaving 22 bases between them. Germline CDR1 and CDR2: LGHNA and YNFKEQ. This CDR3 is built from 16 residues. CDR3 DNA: TGTGCCAGCAGCCAAGAAGGTGGGATCTCCTACAATGAGCAGTACTTC. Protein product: CASSQEGGISYNEQYF.

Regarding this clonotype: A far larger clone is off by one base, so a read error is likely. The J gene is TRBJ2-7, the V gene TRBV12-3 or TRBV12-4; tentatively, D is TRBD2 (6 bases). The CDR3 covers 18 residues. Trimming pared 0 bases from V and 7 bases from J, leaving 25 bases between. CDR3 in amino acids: CASSLASPWAGTRNEQYF. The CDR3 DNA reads TGTGCCAGCAGTTTAGCCAGTCCTTGGGCGGGAACAAGGAATGAGCAGTACTTC.

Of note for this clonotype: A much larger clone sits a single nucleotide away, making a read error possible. CDR3 amino acids: CASGLALGLNNEQFF. The CDR3 DNA reads as TGTGCTAGCGGCTTAGCGCTCGGACTTAACAATGAGCAGTTCTTC. The gene calls are TRBV7-7 and TRBJ2-1, with D tentatively TRBD2 (6 bases). This CDR3 has 15 residues. The germline V gene encodes CDR1 SSHAT and CDR2 FNYEAQ (reference sequence).

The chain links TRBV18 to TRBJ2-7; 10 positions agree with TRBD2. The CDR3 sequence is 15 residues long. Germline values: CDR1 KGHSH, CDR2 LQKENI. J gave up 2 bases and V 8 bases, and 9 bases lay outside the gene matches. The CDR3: CASSEAGGGAYEQYF. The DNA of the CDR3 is TGTGCCAGCAGTGAAGCGGGAGGGGGGGCCTACGAGCAGTACTTC.

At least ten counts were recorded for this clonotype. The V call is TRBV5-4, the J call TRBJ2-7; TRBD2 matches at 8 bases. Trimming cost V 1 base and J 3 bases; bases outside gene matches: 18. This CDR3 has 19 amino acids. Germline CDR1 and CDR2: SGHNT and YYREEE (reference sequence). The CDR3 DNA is TGTGCCAGCAGCTTGCCCGGGAGGGACTCCCCGAGGGGGGTCTACGAGCAGTACTTC. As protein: CASSLPGRDSPRGVYEQYF.

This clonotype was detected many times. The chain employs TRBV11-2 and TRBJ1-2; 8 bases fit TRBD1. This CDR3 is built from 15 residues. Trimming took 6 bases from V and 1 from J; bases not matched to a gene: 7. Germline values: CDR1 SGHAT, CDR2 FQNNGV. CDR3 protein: CASRGTGALNYGYTF. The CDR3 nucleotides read TGTGCCAGCAGGGGGACAGGAGCTCTTAACTATGGCTACACCTTC.

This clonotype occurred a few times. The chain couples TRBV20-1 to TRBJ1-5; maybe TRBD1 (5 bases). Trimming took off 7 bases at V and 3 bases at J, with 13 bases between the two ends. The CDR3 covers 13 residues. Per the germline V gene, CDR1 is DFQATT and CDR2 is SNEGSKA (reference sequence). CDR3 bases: TGCAGTGGGGGCGGGGCGGCCAATCAGCCCCAGCATTTT. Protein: CSGGGAANQPQHF.

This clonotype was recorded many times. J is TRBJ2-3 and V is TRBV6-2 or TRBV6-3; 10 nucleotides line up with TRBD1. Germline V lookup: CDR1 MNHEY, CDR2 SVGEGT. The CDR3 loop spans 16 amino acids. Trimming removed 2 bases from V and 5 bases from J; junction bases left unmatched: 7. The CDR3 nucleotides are TGTGCCAGCAGTTACGGGACAGGGGAATTGGGAGATACGCAGTATTTT. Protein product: CASSYGTGELGDTQYF.

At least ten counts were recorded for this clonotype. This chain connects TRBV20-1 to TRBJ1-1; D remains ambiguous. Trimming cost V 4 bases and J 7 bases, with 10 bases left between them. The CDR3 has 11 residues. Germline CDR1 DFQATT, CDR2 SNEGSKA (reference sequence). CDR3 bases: TGCAGTGCTAAGGTGTCAGGTGAAGCTTTCTTT. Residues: CSAKVSGEAFF.

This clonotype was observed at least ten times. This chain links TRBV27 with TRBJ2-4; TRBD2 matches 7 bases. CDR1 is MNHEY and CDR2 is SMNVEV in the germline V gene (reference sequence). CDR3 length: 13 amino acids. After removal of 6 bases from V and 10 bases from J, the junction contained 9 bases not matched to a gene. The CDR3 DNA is TGTGCCAGCAGCCCGCCTAGCGGCTCAATTCAGTACTTC. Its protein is CASSPPSGSIQYF.

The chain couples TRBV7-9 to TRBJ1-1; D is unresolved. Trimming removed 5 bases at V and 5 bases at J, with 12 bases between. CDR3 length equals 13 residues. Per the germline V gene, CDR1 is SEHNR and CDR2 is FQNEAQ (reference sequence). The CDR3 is CASSQEPVTEAFF. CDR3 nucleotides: TGTGCCAGCAGCCAAGAACCGGTGACTGAAGCTTTCTTT.

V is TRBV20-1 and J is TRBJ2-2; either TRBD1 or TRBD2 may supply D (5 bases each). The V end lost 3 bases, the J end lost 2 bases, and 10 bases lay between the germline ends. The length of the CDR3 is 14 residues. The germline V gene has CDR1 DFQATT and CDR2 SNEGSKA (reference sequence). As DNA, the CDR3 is TGCAGTGCTAGGGGGGACGGCAACACCGGGGAGCTGTTTTTT. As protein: CSARGDGNTGELFF.

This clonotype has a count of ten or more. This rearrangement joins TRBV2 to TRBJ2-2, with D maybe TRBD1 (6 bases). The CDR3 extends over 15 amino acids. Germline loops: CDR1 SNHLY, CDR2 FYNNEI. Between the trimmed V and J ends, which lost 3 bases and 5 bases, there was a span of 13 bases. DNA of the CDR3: TGTGCCAGCAGTGACCTACAGGGAATGACCGGGGAGCTGTTTTTT. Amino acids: CASSDLQGMTGELFF. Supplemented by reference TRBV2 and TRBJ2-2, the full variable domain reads EPEVTQTPSHQVTQMGQEVILRCVPISNHLYFYWYRQILGQKVEFLVSFYNNEISEKSEIFDDQFSVERPDGSNFTLKIRSTKLEDSAMYFCASSDLQGMTGELFFGEGSRLTVL.

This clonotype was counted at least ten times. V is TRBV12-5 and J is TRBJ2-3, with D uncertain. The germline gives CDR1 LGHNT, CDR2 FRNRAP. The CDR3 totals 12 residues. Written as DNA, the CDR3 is TGTGCCAGCAGCGTAGACACAGATACGCAGTATTTT. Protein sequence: CASSVDTDTQYF.

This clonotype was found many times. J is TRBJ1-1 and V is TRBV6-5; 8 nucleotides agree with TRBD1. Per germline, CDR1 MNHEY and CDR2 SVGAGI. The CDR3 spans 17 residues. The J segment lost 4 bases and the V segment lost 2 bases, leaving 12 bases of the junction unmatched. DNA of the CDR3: TGTGCCAGCAGTTACACCCGGGACAGGCCCCCGTTCACTGAAGCTTTCTTT. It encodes CASSYTRDRPPFTEAFF.

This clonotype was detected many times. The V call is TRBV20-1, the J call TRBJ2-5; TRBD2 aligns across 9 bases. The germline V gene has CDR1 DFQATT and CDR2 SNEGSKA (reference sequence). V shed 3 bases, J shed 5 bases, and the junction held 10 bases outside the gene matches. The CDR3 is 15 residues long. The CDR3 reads CSASPEGLAGETQYF. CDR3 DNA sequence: TGCAGTGCTAGTCCCGAGGGACTAGCTGGGGAGACCCAGTACTTC.

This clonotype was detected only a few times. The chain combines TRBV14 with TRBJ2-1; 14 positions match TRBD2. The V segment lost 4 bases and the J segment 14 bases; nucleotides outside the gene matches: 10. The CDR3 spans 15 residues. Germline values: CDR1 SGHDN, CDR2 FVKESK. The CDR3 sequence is CASSPPGTSGSRKFF. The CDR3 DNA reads TGTGCCAGCAGCCCGCCCGGGACTAGCGGGAGTAGAAAGTTCTTC.

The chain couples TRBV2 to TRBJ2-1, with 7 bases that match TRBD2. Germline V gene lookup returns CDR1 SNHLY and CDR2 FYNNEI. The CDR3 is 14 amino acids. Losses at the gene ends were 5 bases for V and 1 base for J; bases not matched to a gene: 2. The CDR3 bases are TGTGCCAGCAGTCGGACTAGTTCCTACAATGAGCAGTTCTTC. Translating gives CASSRTSSYNEQFF.

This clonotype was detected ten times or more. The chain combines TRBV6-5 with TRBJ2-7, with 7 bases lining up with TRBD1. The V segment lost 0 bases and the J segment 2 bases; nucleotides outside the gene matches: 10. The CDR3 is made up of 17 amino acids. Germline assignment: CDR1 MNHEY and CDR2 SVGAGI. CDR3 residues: CASSYSSAGGDAYEQYF. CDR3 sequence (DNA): TGTGCCAGCAGTTACTCGAGTGCAGGGGGAGATGCCTACGAGCAGTACTTC.

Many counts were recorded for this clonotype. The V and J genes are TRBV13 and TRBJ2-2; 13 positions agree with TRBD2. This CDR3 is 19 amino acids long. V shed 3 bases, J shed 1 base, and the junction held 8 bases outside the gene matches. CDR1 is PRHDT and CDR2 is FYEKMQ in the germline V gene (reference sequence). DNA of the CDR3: TGTGCCAGCAGCTTCTCACCGGGACTAGCGGGAAGGAACACCGGGGAGCTGTTTTTT. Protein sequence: CASSFSPGLAGRNTGELFF.

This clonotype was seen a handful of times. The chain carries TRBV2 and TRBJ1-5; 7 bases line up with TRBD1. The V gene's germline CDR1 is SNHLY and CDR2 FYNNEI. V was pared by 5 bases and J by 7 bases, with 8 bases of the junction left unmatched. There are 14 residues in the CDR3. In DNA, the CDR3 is TGTGCCAGCAGTTCCGAGACAGGGAGGCAGCCCCAGCATTTT. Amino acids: CASSSETGRQPQHF.